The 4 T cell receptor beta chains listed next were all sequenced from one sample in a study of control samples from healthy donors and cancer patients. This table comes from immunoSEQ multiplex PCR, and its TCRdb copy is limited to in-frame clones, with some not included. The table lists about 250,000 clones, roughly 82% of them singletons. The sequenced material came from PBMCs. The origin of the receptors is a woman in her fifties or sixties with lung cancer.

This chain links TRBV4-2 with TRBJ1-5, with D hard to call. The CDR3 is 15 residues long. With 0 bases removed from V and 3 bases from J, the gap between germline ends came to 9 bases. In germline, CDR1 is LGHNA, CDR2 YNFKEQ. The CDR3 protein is CASSQDGQDNQPQHF. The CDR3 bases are TGTGCCAGCAGCCAAGATGGGCAGGACAATCAGCCCCAGCATTTT.

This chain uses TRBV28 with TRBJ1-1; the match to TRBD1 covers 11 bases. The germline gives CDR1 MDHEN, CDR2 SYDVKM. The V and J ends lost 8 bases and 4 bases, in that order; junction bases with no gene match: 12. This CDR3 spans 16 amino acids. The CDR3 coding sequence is TGTGCCAGCGCGAGGACAGGGGGCCTATCCTTCACTGAAGCTTTCTTT. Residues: CASARTGGLSFTEAFF.

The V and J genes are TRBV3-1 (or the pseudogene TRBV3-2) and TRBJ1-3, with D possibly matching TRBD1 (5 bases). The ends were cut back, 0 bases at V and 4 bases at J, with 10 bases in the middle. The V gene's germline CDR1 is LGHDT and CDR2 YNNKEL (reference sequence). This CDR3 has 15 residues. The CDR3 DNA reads TGTGCCAGCAGCCAAGATTGGGGGGAAGGAAACACCATATATTTT. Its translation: CASSQDWGEGNTIYF.

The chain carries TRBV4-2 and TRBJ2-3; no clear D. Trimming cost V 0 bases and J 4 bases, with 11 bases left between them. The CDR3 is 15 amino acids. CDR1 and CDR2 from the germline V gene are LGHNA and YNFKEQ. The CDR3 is CASSQDLVSADTQYF. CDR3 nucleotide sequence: TGTGCCAGCAGCCAAGATTTGGTAAGCGCAGATACGCAGTATTTT.